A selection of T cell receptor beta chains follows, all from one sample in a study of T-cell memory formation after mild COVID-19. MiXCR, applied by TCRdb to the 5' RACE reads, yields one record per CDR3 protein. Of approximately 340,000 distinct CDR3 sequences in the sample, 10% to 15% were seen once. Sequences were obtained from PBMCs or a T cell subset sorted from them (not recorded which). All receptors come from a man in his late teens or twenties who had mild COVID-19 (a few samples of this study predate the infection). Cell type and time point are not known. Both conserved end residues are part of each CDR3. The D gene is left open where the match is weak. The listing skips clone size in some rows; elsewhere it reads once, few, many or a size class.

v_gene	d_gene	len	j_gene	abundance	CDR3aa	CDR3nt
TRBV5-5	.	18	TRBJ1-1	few	CASSLGRWAPRGSTEAFF	TGTGCCAGCAGCTTGGGCCGGTGGGCACCCCGGGGTAGCACTGAAGCTTTCTTT
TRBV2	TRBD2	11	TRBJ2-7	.	CAGGVSYEQYF	TGTGCCGGGGGGGTATCCTACGAGCAGTACTTC
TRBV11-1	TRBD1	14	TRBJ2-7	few	CASSTAGTGGEQYF	TGTGCCAGCAGCACCGCCGGGACAGGGGGCGAGCAGTACTTC
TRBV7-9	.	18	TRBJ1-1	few	CASSFQTWTVEMNTEAFF	TGTGCCAGCAGCTTCCAAACCTGGACGGTCGAGATGAACACTGAAGCTTTCTTT
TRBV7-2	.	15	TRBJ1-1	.	CASSSSGPMNTEAFF	TGTGCCAGCAGCTCATCCGGGCCCATGAACACTGAAGCTTTCTTT
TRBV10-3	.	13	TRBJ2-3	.	CAITPGGVDTQYF	TGTGCCATCACGCCAGGGGGGGTGGATACGCAGTATTTT
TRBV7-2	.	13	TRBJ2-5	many	CASRRAVGETQYF	TGTGCCAGCAGGAGGGCCGTGGGGGAGACCCAGTACTTC
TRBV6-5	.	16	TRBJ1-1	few	CASSYSSTGMNTEAFF	TGTGCCAGCAGTTACTCCTCGACAGGCATGAACACTGAAGCTTTCTTT
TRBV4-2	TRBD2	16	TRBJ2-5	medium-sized	CASSQTGTSGGETQYF	TGTGCCAGCAGCCAAACCGGGACTAGCGGGGGGGAGACCCAGTACTTC
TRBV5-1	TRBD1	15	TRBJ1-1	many	CASSPGTGLATEAFF	TGCGCCAGCAGCCCGGGGACAGGACTCGCCACTGAAGCTTTCTTT
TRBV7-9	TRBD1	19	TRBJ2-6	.	CASSLGNRGPISGANVLTF	TGTGCCAGCAGCTTAGGGAACAGGGGGCCGATCTCTGGGGCCAACGTCCTGACTTTC
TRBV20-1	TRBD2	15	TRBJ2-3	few	CSAPNPTSGTDTQYF	TGCAGTGCCCCCAACCCGACTAGCGGCACAGATACGCAGTATTTT
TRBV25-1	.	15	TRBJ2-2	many	CASSGNRDNTGELFF	TGTGCCAGCAGTGGAAACAGGGACAACACCGGGGAGCTGTTTTTT
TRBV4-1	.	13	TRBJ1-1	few	CASSYVRDNEAFF	TGCGCCAGCAGCTATGTCCGGGACAATGAAGCTTTCTTT
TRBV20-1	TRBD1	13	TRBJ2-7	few	CSARAPDRVQQYF	TGCAGTGCTAGAGCGCCGGACAGGGTCCAGCAGTACTTC
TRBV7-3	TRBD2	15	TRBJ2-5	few	CASSLERGGGETQYF	TGTGCCAGCAGCTTAGAGCGGGGGGGCGGGGAGACCCAGTACTTC
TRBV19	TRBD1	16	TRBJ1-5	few	CASKGQGDYSNQPQHF	TGTGCCAGTAAGGGACAGGGTGATTATAGCAATCAGCCCCAGCATTTT
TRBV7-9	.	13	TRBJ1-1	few	CASSPSVDTEAFF	TGTGCCAGCAGCCCGTCCGTGGACACTGAAGCTTTCTTT
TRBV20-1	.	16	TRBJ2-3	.	CSASVRALTSTDTQYF	TGCAGTGCTAGTGTCCGGGCCCTCACTAGCACAGATACGCAGTATTTT
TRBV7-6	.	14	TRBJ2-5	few	CASSPRTVGETQYF	TGTGCCAGCAGCCCACGGACAGTCGGAGAGACCCAGTACTTC
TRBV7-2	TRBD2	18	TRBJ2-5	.	CASSFPSGLAGGIETQYF	TGTGCCAGCAGCTTTCCGTCGGGACTAGCGGGGGGGATTGAGACCCAGTACTTC
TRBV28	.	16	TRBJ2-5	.	CASTRPAGQEQETQYF	TGTGCCAGCACCAGACCCGCCGGGCAGGAGCAAGAGACCCAGTACTTC
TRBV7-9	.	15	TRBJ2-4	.	CASSLPPLAKNIQYF	TGTGCCAGCAGCTTACCTCCGCTAGCCAAAAACATTCAGTACTTC
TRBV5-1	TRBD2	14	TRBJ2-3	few	CASSTGLAVDTQYF	TGCGCCAGCAGCACCGGACTAGCAGTAGATACGCAGTATTTT
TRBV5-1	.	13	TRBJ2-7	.	CASRAGASYEQYF	TGCGCCAGCAGGGCAGGAGCATCCTACGAGCAGTACTTC
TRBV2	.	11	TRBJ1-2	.	CASSELSFYTF	TGTGCCAGCAGTGAACTTTCCTTCTACACCTTC
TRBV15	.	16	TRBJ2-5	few	CATSKQDRSAGETQYF	TGTGCCACCAGCAAACAAGACAGGTCTGCGGGGGAGACCCAGTACTTC
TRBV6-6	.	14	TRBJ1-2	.	CASSYSQGQGGYTF	TGTGCCAGCAGTTACTCTCAGGGCCAAGGAGGCTACACCTTC
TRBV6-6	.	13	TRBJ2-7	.	CASRTADRYEQYF	TGTGCCAGCAGAACAGCCGACCGCTACGAGCAGTACTTC
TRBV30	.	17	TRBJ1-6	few	CAWSVVPGSSYNSPLHF	TGTGCCTGGAGTGTTGTTCCTGGGAGCTCCTATAATTCACCCCTCCACTTT
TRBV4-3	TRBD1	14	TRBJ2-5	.	CASSDRGGQETQYF	TGCGCCAGCAGCGACAGGGGAGGCCAAGAGACCCAGTACTTC
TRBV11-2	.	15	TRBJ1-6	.	CASSLEFGPVWPLHF	TGTGCCAGCAGCTTAGAATTCGGCCCCGTTTGGCCCCTCCACTTT